The 2 T cell receptor beta chains below were found in one sample sequenced in a study of beta chain features in type 1 diabetes. Expressed TCRB transcripts were sequenced after all isolated RNA was converted to cDNA. Libraries were prepared by immunoSEQ multiplex PCR; TCRdb keeps only in-frame clonotypes and omits some of them. The sample lists 400,000 to 550,000 clones, about an eighth occurring once. The sequenced sample was naive CD4+ T cells from blood. Receptors were obtained from a woman in her late teens or twenties in good health.

V and J are TRBV18 and TRBJ2-1; D is perhaps TRBD2 (5 bases). CDR3 length: 17 residues. V shed 4 bases and J shed 0 bases, with 16 bases lying between them. The germline V gene encodes CDR1 KGHSH and CDR2 LQKENI. This chain's CDR3 is CASSLKGSGNSYNEQFF. CDR3 DNA sequence: TGTGCCAGCTCACTCAAGGGTTCCGGGAACTCCTACAATGAGCAGTTCTTC.

This clone was found a few times. This sequence joins TRBV11-2 and TRBJ2-4; TRBD1 or TRBD2 may be the D gene (5 bases each). The V end was cut by 6 bases, the J end by 4 bases, with 16 bases between. The germline V gene has CDR1 SGHAT and CDR2 FQNNGV. The CDR3 is 15 amino acids. CDR3 nucleotides: TGTGCCAGCAGAGACGGGACCCGGGGAAAAAACATTCAGTACTTC. Protein product: CASRDGTRGKNIQYF.